This T cell receptor beta chain appears in the sequencing data of a study of Graves' ophthalmopathy and Graves' hyperthyroidism. This clonotype came up many times. The antigen remains unidentified. Between the trimmed V and J ends, which lost 9 bases and 6 bases, there was a span of 15 bases. The CDR3 spans 12 residues. The germline V gene has CDR1 SGHRS and CDR2 YFSETQ. Study-wide results and limits: Ophthalmopathy progression prediction by the model yielded a sensitivity of approximately 70% and a specificity of approximately 77%.

RNA transcripts provided the template for amplifying TCR beta CDR3 regions. Second-round multiplex PCR followed a first-round RT-PCR using HTBI primers. TCRdb processed the multiplex PCR reads anew with MiXCR; each CDR3 protein has one entry. The sample lists 400,000 or so distinct CDR3 sequences, about 17% occurring once. Hyperthyroidism is called stable when no ophthalmopathy develops within 18 months of follow-up. The sample consisted of peripheral blood. The chain couples TRBV5-1 to TRBJ1-1; D gene uncertain. The sequence came from an adult woman with stable Graves' hyperthyroidism. CDR3 loop: CAIPAEDSEAFF. In DNA, the CDR3 is TGCGCCATCCCCGCGGAGGACTCTGAAGCTTTCTTT.